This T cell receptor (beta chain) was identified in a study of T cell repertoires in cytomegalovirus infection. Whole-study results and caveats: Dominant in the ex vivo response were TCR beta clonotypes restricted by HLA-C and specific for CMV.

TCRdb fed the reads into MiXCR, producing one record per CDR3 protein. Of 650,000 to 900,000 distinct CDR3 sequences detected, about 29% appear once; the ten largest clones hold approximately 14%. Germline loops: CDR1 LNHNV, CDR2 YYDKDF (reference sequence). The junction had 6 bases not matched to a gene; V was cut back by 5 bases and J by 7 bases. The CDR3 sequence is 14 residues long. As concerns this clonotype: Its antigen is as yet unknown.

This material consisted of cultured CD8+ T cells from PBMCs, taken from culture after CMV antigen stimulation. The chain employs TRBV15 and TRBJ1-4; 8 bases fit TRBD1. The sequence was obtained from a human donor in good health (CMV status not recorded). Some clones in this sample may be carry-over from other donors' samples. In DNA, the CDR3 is TGTGCCACCAGCTTACGGGACAGGAGTGAAAAACTGTTTTTT. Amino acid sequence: CATSLRDRSEKLFF.